The clone carrying this T cell receptor (beta chain) was found many times. The CDR3 has 17 amino acids. The J segment lost 5 bases and the V segment lost 6 bases, leaving 14 bases of the junction unmatched. These data come from a study of Graves' ophthalmopathy and Graves' hyperthyroidism. RNA transcripts provided the template for amplifying TCR beta CDR3 regions. HTBI primers served in a first-round RT-PCR, which a second-round multiplex PCR followed. MiXCR, applied by TCRdb to the multiplex PCR reads, yields one record per CDR3 protein. The sample includes 200,000 to 250,000 distinct CDR3 sequences, about a fifth of them seen just once.

The sequenced sample consisted of peripheral blood. The TCR comes from a woman between 50 and 59 years old with Graves' ophthalmopathy. The chain employs TRBV12-3 or TRBV12-4 and TRBJ2-2; 8 bases fit TRBD1. CDR3 sequence (DNA): TGTGCCAGCAGACAGACAGGGGCCTCCTTCCGGACCGGGGAGCTGTTTTTT. Protein product: CASRQTGASFRTGELFF.